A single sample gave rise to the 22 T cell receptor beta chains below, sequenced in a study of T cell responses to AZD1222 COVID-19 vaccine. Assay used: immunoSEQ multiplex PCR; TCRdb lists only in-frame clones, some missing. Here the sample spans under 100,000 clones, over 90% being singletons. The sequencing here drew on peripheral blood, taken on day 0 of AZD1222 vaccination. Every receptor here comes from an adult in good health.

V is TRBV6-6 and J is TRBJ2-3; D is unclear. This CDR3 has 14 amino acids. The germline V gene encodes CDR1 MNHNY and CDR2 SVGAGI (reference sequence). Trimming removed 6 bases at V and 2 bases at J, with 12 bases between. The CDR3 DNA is TGTGCCAGCAGGGGTTACTCTGACACAGATACGCAGTATTTT. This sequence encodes CASRGYSDTDTQYF.

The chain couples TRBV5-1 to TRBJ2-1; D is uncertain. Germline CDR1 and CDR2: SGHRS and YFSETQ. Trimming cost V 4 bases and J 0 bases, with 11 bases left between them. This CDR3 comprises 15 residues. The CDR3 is CASSPGWSSYNEQFF. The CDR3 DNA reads TGCGCCAGCAGCCCTGGATGGAGCTCCTACAATGAGCAGTTCTTC.

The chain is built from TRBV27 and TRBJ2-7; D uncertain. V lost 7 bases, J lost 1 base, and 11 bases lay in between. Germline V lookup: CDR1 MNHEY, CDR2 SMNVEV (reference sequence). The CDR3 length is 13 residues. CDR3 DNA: TGTGCCAGCACCTCAGGACCGTCCTACGAGCAGTACTTC. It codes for CASTSGPSYEQYF.

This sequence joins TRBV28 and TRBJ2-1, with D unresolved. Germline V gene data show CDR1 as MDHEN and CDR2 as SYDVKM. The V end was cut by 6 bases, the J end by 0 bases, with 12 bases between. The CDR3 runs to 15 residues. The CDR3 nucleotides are TGTGCCAGCAGCCTACTGAGAAGCTCCTACAATGAGCAGTTCTTC. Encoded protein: CASSLLRSSYNEQFF.

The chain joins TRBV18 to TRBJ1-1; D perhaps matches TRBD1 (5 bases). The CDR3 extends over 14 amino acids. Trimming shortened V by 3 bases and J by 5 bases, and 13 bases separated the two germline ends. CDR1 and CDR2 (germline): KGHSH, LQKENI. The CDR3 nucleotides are TGTGCCAGCTCACCTCCCCCAGGGCGGACTGAAGCTTTCTTT. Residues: CASSPPPGRTEAFF.

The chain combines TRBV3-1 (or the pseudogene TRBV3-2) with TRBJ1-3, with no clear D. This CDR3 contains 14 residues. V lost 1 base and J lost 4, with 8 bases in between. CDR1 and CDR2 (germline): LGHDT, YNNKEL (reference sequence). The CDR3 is CASSQAQLGNTIYF. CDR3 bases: TGTGCCAGCAGCCAAGCGCAGTTGGGAAACACCATATATTTT.

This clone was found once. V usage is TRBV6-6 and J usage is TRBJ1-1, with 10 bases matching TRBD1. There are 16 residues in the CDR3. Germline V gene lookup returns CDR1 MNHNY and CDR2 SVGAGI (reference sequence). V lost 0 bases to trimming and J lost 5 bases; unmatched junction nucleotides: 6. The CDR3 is CASSYSPGQGWTEAFF. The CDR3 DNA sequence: TGTGCCAGCAGTTACTCGCCGGGACAGGGGTGGACTGAAGCTTTCTTT.

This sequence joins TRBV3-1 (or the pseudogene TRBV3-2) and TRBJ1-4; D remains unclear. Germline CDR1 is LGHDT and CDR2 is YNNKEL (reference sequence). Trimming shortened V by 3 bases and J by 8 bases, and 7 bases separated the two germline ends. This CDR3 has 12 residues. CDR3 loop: CASSHLTEKLFF. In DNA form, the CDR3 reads TGTGCCAGCAGCCACCTGACAGAAAAACTGTTTTTT.

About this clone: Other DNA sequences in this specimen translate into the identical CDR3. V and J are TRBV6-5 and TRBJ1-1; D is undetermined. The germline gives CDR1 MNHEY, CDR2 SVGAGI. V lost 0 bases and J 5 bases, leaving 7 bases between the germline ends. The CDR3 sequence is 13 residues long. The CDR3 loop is CASSYSWGTEAFF. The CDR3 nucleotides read TGTGCCAGCAGTTACTCGTGGGGAACTGAAGCTTTCTTT.

The CDR3 DNA is TGCGCCAGCAGCGAAGACAGGGGGCATGTCAATGAGCAGTTCTTC. Translation gives CASSEDRGHVNEQFF. The chain combines TRBV5-1 with TRBJ2-1, with TRBD1 matching over 10 bases. The V gene's germline CDR1 is SGHRS and CDR2 YFSETQ. Trimming removed 4 bases from V and 6 bases from J; junction bases left unmatched: 7. The CDR3 length is 15 residues.

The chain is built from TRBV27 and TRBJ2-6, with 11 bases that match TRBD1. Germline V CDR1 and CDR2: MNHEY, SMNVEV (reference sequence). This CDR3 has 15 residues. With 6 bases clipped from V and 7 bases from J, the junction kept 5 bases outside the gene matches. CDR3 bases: TGTGCCAGCAGGCGGGGGACAGGGGGAGCCAACGTCCTGACTTTC. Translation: CASRRGTGGANVLTF. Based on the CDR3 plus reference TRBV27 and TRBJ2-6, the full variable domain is EAQVTQNPRYLITVTGKKLTVTCSQNMNHEYMSWYRQDPGLGLRQIYYSMNVEVTDKGDVPEGYKVSRKEKRNFPLILESPSPNQTSLYFCASRRGTGGANVLTFGAGSRLTVL.

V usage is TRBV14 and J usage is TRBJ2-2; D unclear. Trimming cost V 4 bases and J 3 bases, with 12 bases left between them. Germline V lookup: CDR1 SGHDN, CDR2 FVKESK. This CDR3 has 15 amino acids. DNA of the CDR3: TGTGCCAGCAGCCCCGCCTTTGGGGACACCGGGGAGCTGTTTTTT. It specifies CASSPAFGDTGELFF.

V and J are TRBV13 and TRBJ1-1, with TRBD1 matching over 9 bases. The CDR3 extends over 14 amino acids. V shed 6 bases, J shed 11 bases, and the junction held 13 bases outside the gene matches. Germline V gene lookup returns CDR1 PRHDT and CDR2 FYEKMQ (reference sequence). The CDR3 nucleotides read TGTGCCAGCAGACCCAACAGGGGGCGGGGTAGCGCTTTCTTT. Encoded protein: CASRPNRGRGSAFF. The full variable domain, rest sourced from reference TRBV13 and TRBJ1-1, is AAGVIQSPRHLIKEKRETATLKCYPIPRHDTVYWYQQGPGQDPQFLISFYEKMQSDKGSIPDRFSAQQFSDYHSELNMSSLELGDSALYFCASRPNRGRGSAFFGQGTRLTVV.

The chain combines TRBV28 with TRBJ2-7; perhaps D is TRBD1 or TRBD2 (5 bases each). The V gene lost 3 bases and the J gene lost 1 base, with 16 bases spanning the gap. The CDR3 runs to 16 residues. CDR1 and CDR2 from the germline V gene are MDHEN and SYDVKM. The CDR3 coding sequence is TGTGCCAGCAGTTTTACCCCGGGACCTAAGTCCTACGAGCAGTACTTC. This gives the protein CASSFTPGPKSYEQYF.

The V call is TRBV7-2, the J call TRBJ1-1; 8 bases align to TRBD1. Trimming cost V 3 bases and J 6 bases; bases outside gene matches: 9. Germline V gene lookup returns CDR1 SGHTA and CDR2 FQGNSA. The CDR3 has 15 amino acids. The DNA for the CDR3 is TGTGCCAGCAGCTTGGAGAGCAGGGGGCCCCCTGAAGCTTTCTTT. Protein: CASSLESRGPPEAFF.

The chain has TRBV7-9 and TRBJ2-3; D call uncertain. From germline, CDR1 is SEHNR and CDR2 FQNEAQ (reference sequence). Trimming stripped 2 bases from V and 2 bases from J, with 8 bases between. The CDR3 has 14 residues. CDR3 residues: CASSLSANTDTQYF. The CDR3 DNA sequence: TGTGCCAGCAGCTTAAGCGCGAACACAGATACGCAGTATTTT. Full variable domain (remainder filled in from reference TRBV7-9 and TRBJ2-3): DTGVSQNPRHKITKRGQNVTFRCDPISEHNRLYWYRQTLGQGPEFLTYFQNEAQLEKSRLLSDRFSAERPKGSFSTLEIQRTEQGDSAMYLCASSLSANTDTQYFGPGTRLTVL.

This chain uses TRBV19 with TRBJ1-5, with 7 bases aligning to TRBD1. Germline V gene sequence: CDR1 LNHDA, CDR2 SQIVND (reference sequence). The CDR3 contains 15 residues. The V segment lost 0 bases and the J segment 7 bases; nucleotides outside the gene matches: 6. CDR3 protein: CASSIDLLTGQPQHF. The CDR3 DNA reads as TGTGCCAGTAGTATAGATCTATTGACAGGGCAGCCCCAGCATTTT.

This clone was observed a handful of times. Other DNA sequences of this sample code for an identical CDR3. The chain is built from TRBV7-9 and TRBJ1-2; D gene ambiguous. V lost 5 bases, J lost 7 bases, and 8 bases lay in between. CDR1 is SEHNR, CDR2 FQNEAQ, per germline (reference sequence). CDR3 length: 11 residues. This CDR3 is CASSLSSGYTF. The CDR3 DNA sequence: TGTGCCAGCAGCCTGAGTAGTGGCTACACCTTC. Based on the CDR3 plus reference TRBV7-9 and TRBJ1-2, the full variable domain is DTGVSQNPRHKITKRGQNVTFRCDPISEHNRLYWYRQTLGQGPEFLTYFQNEAQLEKSRLLSDRFSAERPKGSFSTLEIQRTEQGDSAMYLCASSLSSGYTFGSGTRLTVV.

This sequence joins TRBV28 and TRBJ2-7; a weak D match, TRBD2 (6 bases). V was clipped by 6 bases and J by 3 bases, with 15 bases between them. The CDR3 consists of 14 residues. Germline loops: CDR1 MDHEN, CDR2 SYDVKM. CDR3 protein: CASSPGGAIYEQYF. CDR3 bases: TGTGCCAGCAGCCCCGGAGGGGCTATCTACGAGCAGTACTTC.

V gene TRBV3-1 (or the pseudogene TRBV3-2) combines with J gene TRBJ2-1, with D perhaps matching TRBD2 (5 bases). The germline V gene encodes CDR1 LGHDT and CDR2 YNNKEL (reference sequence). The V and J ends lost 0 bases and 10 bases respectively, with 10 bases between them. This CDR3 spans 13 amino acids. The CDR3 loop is CASSQDIGGEQFF. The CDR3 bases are TGTGCCAGCAGCCAAGATATTGGAGGCGAGCAGTTCTTC.

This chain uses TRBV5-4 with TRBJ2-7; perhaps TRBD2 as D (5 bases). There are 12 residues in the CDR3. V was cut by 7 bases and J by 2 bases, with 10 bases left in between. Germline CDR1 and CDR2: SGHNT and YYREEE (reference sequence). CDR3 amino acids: CASRSGAYEQYF. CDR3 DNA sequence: TGTGCCAGCCGCTCCGGGGCCTACGAGCAGTACTTC. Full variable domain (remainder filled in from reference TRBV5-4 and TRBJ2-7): ETGVTQSPTHLIKTRGQQVTLRCSSQSGHNTVSWYQQALGQGPQFIFQYYREEENGRGNFPPRFSGLQFPNYSSELNVNALELDDSALYLCASRSGAYEQYFGPGTRLTVT.

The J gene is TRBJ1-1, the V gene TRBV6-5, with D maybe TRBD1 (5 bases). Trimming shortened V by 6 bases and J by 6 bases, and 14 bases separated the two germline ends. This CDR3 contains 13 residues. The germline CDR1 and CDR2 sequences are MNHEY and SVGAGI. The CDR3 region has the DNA TGTGCCAGCAGGTATGCGGGGGGGGCTGAAGCTTTCTTT. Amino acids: CASRYAGGAEAFF.